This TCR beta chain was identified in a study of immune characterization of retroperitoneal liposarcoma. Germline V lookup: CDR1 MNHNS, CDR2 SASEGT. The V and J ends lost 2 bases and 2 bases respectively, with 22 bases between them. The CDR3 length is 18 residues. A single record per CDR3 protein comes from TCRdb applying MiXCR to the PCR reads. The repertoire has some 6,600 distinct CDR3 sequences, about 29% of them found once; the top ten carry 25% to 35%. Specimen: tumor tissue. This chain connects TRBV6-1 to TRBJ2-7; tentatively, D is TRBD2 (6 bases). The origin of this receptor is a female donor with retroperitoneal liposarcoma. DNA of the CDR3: TGTGCCAGCAGTGAAAGGGCACATTTTTTAGCGGATACCTACGAGCAGTACTTC. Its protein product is CASSERAHFLADTYEQYF.